These 14 T cell receptor beta chains came from one sample sequenced in a study of cytomegalovirus exposure and HLA in healthy donors. A multiplex PCR was run with 60 Vbeta primers and 13 Jbeta primers. Sequencing used immunoSEQ multiplex PCR; TCRdb keeps in-frame clones, though not all of them. Among more than 95,000 clones listed, about 81% were seen once. Sequencing was done on a sample of PBMCs. The receptor source for this set is a man aged 30 to 45 in good health and CMV-seronegative.

This chain links TRBV5-8 with TRBJ2-4; no clear D. V lost 0 bases and J lost 3, with 10 bases in between. CDR3 length: 15 amino acids. CDR1 and CDR2 from the germline V gene are SGHTS and YDEGEE. CDR3 bases: TGTGCCAGCAGCTTGGAGTCGAGAGTCAAAAACATTCAGTACTTC. Its translation: CASSLESRVKNIQYF.

This chain uses TRBV5-1 with TRBJ1-4; 8 bases are a match to TRBD1. Germline CDR1 is SGHRS and CDR2 is YFSETQ. J was trimmed by 6 bases and V by 3 bases; bases with no gene match: 4. The CDR3 has 14 amino acids. The CDR3 sequence is CASSSQTGDEKLFF. In DNA form, the CDR3 reads TGCGCCAGCAGCTCCCAGACAGGGGATGAAAAACTGTTTTTT.

The gene calls are TRBV14 and TRBJ1-2, with TRBD1 matching over 9 bases. The CDR3 runs to 13 residues. CDR1 and CDR2 (germline): SGHDN, FVKESK. V was pared by 6 bases and J by 3 bases, with 2 bases of the junction left unmatched. The CDR3 protein is CASRRTGDYGYTF. The CDR3 region has the DNA TGTGCCAGCAGACGGACAGGGGACTATGGCTACACCTTC.

The chain is built from TRBV7-6 and TRBJ2-7, with D perhaps TRBD1 (6 bases). This CDR3 contains 13 residues. The V end lost 2 bases, the J end lost 5 bases, and 10 bases lay between the germline ends. Germline values: CDR1 SGHVS, CDR2 FNYEAQ. CDR3 DNA sequence: TGTGCCAGCAGCTTACAGGGGCCCCACGAGCAGTACTTC. It yields the protein CASSLQGPHEQYF.

V usage is TRBV28 and J usage is TRBJ1-1; no firm D call. The CDR3 spans 12 residues. V was shortened by 8 bases and J by 1 base, with 8 bases between the two germline ends. Germline CDR1 reads MDHEN; CDR2 reads SYDVKM. The CDR3, as DNA: TGTGCCAGCCATAGATGGAACACTGAAGCTTTCTTT. Translating it yields CASHRWNTEAFF. Looking up the rest from reference TRBV28 and TRBJ1-1 gives the full variable domain: DVKVTQSSRYLVKRTGEKVFLECVQDMDHENMFWYRQDPGLGLRLIYFSYDVKMKEKGDIPEGYSVSREKKERFSLILESASTNQTSMYLCASHRWNTEAFFGQGTRLTVV.

The chain recombines TRBV5-6 with TRBJ2-3, with TRBD2 matching over 7 bases. Germline CDR1 SGHDT, CDR2 YYEEEE. There are 15 residues in the CDR3. V dropped 3 bases and J dropped 4; count of bases not matched to a gene: 8. CDR3 sequence: CASSWGGTGPDTQYF. The CDR3 nucleotides are TGTGCCAGCAGCTGGGGGGGAACTGGTCCAGATACGCAGTATTTT.

This rearrangement joins TRBV6-5 to TRBJ2-4, with D perhaps matching TRBD1 (6 bases). The germline CDR1 and CDR2 sequences are MNHEY and SVGAGI. The CDR3 totals 16 residues. V gave up 4 bases and J gave up 1 base, with 14 bases separating them. CDR3 in DNA: TGTGCCAGCAGTTCCCGGGACACCGGCGCCAAAAACATTCAGTACTTC. It specifies CASSSRDTGAKNIQYF.

The rearrangement uses TRBV15 and TRBJ2-5; 12 bases line up with TRBD2. Losses at the gene ends were 4 bases for V and 2 bases for J; bases not matched to a gene: 2. Germline V gene lookup returns CDR1 LNHNV and CDR2 YYDKDF (reference sequence). The CDR3 is 15 amino acids. For the CDR3, the DNA is TGTGCCACCAGCACCCTAGCGGGGGGGCAAGAGACCCAGTACTTC. Its protein product is CATSTLAGGQETQYF.

This chain connects TRBV6-4 to TRBJ2-3; weak D call: TRBD2 (6 bases). CDR3 length: 14 residues. V was clipped by 3 bases and J by 6 bases, with 13 bases between them. Germline assignment: CDR1 MRHNA and CDR2 SNTAGT. The CDR3 spells CASSEGGDADTQYF. The CDR3 DNA reads as TGTGCCAGCAGTGAGGGAGGTGACGCTGATACGCAGTATTTT.

The chain joins TRBV4-3 to TRBJ2-1, with D tentatively TRBD2 (5 bases). The V gene lost 4 bases and the J gene lost 9 bases, with 13 bases spanning the gap. The CDR3 extends over 13 amino acids. Germline values: CDR1 LGHNA, CDR2 YSLEER. In nucleotides, the CDR3 is TGCGCCAGCAGCCCTGGGGTTGAGGGTGAGCAGTTCTTC. Protein product: CASSPGVEGEQFF.

The rearrangement joins TRBV4-3 to TRBJ1-2; the match to TRBD1 covers 9 bases. CDR1 and CDR2 from the germline V gene are LGHNA and YSLEER. V was clipped by 3 bases and J by 7 bases; unmatched bases: 15. This CDR3 has 17 residues. The CDR3 DNA follows: TGCGCCAGCAGCCAGACGCTACCGGGACAGGGCCAACGTGGCTACACCTTC. This encodes CASSQTLPGQGQRGYTF.

The V call is TRBV11-3, the J call TRBJ2-1; D gene unclear. The CDR3 runs 16 residues. The ends were cut back, 1 base at V and 6 bases at J, with 16 bases in the middle. Germline V gene data show CDR1 as SGHNT and CDR2 as YENEEA. CDR3 loop: CASSLVRRVPRNEQFF. CDR3 sequence (DNA): TGTGCCAGCAGCTTAGTTAGGAGAGTCCCTCGCAATGAGCAGTTCTTC.

The J gene is TRBJ1-2, the V gene TRBV5-4; tentatively, D is TRBD1 (5 bases). The V end was cut by 0 bases, the J end by 3 bases, with 12 bases between. The CDR3 extends over 15 amino acids. Germline CDR1 and CDR2: SGHNT and YYREEE (reference sequence). The CDR3 is CASSLDLVRDYGYTF. Here the CDR3 DNA reads TGTGCCAGCAGCTTGGATTTGGTCAGGGACTATGGCTACACCTTC.

V and J are TRBV18 and TRBJ1-2; 7 nucleotides align to TRBD1. This CDR3 is 20 amino acids long. J was trimmed by 6 bases and V by 4 bases; bases with no gene match: 26. Germline V gene sequence: CDR1 KGHSH, CDR2 LQKENI. As DNA, the CDR3 is TGTGCCAGCTCACTAGCCTCCGGGACAGCCGGCTACTTGGTCCGAGATGGCTACACCTTC. Amino acid sequence: CASSLASGTAGYLVRDGYTF. The full variable domain, in which reference TRBV18 and TRBJ1-2 provide the parts outside the CDR3, is NAGVMQNPRHLVRRRGQEARLRCSPMKGHSHVYWYRQLPEEGLKFMVYLQKENIIDESGMPKERFSAEFPKEGPSILRIQQVVRGDSAAYFCASSLASGTAGYLVRDGYTFGSGTRLTVV.